This T cell receptor beta chain was identified during a study of post-analysis software for immune sequencing data. A remark on this clonotype: Its specificity is not known.

Study-level results: Controls had lower frequencies than patients of roughly five TRBV segments, which included TRBV5-6, TRBV5-1 and TRBV20-1.

The CDR3 is 12 amino acids. From germline, CDR1 is SQVTM and CDR2 ANQGSEA. V shed 5 bases and J shed 6 bases, with 13 bases lying between them. Unique molecular identifiers were carried by the TCR beta cDNA libraries. TCRdb analysed the PCR reads with MiXCR anew, one entry per CDR3 protein. The table shows hundreds of thousands of distinct CDR3 sequences, with approximately 53% occurring only once. The chain is built from TRBV29-1 and TRBJ1-1, with D maybe TRBD1 (5 bases). The sample taken for sequencing was blood. This receptor was obtained from a girl aged 10-17 years with multiple sclerosis. The CDR3 is CSVSRERAEAFF. The DNA for the CDR3 is TGCAGCGTTAGCAGGGAACGTGCTGAAGCTTTCTTT.